Listed below are T cell receptor beta chains from one sample, sequenced in a study of OX40 agonist ivuxolimab in advanced cancers. The protocol was immunoSEQ multiplex PCR, while the TCRdb copy is restricted to in-frame clones and leaves out a portion. The sample includes approximately 41,000 clones, around 85% of them seen just once. The sample was CD4+ or CD8+ T cells sorted from blood, taken in a trial of the OX40 agonist ivuxolimab. The receptors were gathered from an adult with an advanced solid tumor such as melanoma, head and neck, liver or kidney cancer. Both conserved end residues are trimmed from each CDR3.

v_gene,j_gene,CDR3aa
TRBV5-1,TRBJ1-6,ASSLRLTGDGSPLH
TRBV4-1,TRBJ2-3,ASSQEPTSGRWGTQY
TRBV18,TRBJ2-3,ASSPSTDTQY
TRBV18,TRBJ1-2,ASSPQRTEYYGYT
TRBV4-3,TRBJ1-4,ASSQSGVTNEKLF
TRBV18,TRBJ2-7,ASSPGFPYEQY
TRBV10-3,TRBJ2-3,AITGRGTDTQY
TRBV11-2,TRBJ1-5,ASSLAAGVQPQH
TRBV11-3,TRBJ2-1,ASSLELGGGYNEQF
TRBV28,TRBJ1-1,ASSFPDSFAEAF
TRBV4-3,TRBJ2-7,ASSRGWAQPYEQY
TRBV9,TRBJ2-5,ASSVGTTSGLQETQY
TRBV6-5,TRBJ2-7,ASRGTSAVEQY
TRBV19,TRBJ2-5,ASSVGETQY
TRBV6-1,TRBJ2-7,ASTLSGRAVYEQY
TRBV6-5,TRBJ2-1,ASMGQGAYNEQF
TRBV28,TRBJ1-4,ASGSTRDRGEKLF
TRBV19,TRBJ2-7,ASSIGRGANYEQY
TRBV19,TRBJ1-2,ASSHRQDRYGYT
TRBV6-5,TRBJ2-3,ASSYLTGGDDTQY
TRBV4-2,TRBJ1-5,ASSQPGTGGPREPQH
TRBV11-3,TRBJ1-1,ASSFSAFMNTEAF
TRBV2,TRBJ2-7,ASSEALRGYEQY
TRBV4-3,TRBJ2-5,ASSQDWEETQY
TRBV5-1,TRBJ2-1,ASSLAGSSYNEQF
TRBV6-6,TRBJ1-2,ASSYRNGYT
TRBV11-3,TRBJ2-4,ASSFGRLRNIAKNIQY
TRBV27,TRBJ1-1,ASSTLNTEAF
TRBV9,TRBJ1-3,ASSVGQILSGNTIY
TRBV29-1,TRBJ2-5,SVPGQGGGETQY
TRBV7-9,TRBJ2-3,ASSFYRDSTDTQY
TRBV6-5,TRBJ1-4,ASSYSDSGGKLF
TRBV7-9,TRBJ2-5,ASSMGRQETQY
TRBV18,TRBJ2-6,ASSPFSGANVLT
TRBV12-5,TRBJ2-6,ASGLPPGQSTGANVLT
TRBV4-1,TRBJ2-3,ASSPLVSTDTQY
TRBV15,TRBJ2-5,ATSRGYTGGPETQY
TRBV11-1,TRBJ2-7,ASSLGLAGDEQY
TRBV5-4,TRBJ1-1,ASSDRNRGSAEAF
TRBV11-2,TRBJ2-3,ASSLSTDTQY
TRBV27,TRBJ2-5,ASSSAGTGGDQY
TRBV7-2,TRBJ2-4,ASSSRVAVAKNIQY